Described below is a single TCR beta chain sequence and its context. Authors' analysis steps: Nucleated cell number was recorded as an estimate derived from reference gene primer amplification. Profiled with immunoSEQ multiplex PCR; TCRdb holds only in-frame clones, not every one. D and trimming come from the DNA, and the V and J calls and clone size come from that table. The table has 120,000 to 150,000 clones, approximately 90% seen once; the top ten hold roughly 4%. These data originate in a study of blood T cell repertoires in COVID-19. Study-level background: Both acute and convalescent COVID-19 samples were obtained from the United States, Italy and Spain. T cells, B-cell-depleted T cells, or PBMCs provided the cDNA or gDNA that served as material.

The CDR3 is 14 residues long. Per the germline V gene, CDR1 is MNHEY and CDR2 is SVGAGI. V was clipped by 6 bases and J by 2 bases; unmatched bases: 7. This TCR came from a woman aged 40 to 55 with acute or convalescent COVID-19. The chain recombines TRBV6-5 with TRBJ2-7; TRBD2 agrees at 7 bases. The sequenced material came from peripheral blood. In nucleotides, the CDR3 is TGTGCCAGCAGGGAGTGGGAGGGACCCTACGAGCAGTACTTC. Protein sequence: CASREWEGPYEQYF.